The T cell receptor (beta chain) under discussion was sequenced for a study of cytomegalovirus exposure and HLA in healthy donors. Primers included in the PCR were 60 Vbeta and 13 Jbeta primers. Original processing notes: Unique TCR beta chains totaled some 80 million in a later count, with about 11 million of them shared. The protocol was immunoSEQ multiplex PCR, while the TCRdb copy is restricted to in-frame clones and leaves out a portion. That table furnishes V, J and clone size, whereas the DNA furnished D and trimming. The sample holds around 93,000 clones, around 84% seen once. The CDR3 contains 14 residues. The germline gives CDR1 MNHNS, CDR2 SASEGT. V lost 6 bases, J lost 10 bases, and 18 bases lay in between.

The genes are TRBV6-1 and TRBJ1-4, with a tentative D call TRBD1 (6 bases). Material: PBMCs. This receptor was identified in a middle-aged woman in good health and CMV-seronegative. CDR3 residues: CASSAPNPRGKLFF. In DNA form, the CDR3 reads TGTGCCAGCAGCGCACCGAATCCCAGGGGAAAACTGTTTTTT.